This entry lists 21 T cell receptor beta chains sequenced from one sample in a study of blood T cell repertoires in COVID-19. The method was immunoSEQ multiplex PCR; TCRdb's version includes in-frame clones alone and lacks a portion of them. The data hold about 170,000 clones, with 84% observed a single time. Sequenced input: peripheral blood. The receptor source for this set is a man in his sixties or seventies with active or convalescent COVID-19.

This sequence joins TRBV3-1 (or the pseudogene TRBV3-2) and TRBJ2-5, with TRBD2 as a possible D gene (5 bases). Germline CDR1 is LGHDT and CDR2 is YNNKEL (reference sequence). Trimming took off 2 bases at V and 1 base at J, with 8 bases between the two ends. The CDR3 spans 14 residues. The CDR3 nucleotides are TGTGCCAGCAGCCAATTAAGCGGCCAAGAGACCCAGTACTTC. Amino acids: CASSQLSGQETQYF.

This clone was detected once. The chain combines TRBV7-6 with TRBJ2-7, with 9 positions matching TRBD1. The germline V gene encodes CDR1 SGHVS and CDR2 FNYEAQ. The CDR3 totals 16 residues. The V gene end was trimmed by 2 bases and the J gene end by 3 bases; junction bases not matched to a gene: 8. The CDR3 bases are TGTGCCAGCAGCTTATCTCTCCCGGGACAGGGCTACGAGCAGTACTTC. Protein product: CASSLSLPGQGYEQYF.

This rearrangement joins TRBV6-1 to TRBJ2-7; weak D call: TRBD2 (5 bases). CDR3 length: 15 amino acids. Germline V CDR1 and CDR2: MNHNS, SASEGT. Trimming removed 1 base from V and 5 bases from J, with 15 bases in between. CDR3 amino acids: CASSEVYSEGHEQYF. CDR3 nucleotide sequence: TGTGCCAGCAGTGAAGTATACAGTGAGGGCCACGAGCAGTACTTC.

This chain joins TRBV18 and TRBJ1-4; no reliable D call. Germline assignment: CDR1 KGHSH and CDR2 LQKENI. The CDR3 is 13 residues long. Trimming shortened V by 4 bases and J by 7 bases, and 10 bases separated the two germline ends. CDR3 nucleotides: TGTGCCAGCTCACATCAACGGGGTGAAAAACTGTTTTTT. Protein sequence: CASSHQRGEKLFF.

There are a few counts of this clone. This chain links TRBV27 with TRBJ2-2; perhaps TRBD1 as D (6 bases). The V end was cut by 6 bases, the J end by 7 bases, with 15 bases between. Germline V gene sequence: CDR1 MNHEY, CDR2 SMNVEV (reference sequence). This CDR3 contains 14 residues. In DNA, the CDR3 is TGTGCCAGCAGAATCACAGGGATGGGCGGGGAGCTGTTTTTT. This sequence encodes CASRITGMGGELFF.

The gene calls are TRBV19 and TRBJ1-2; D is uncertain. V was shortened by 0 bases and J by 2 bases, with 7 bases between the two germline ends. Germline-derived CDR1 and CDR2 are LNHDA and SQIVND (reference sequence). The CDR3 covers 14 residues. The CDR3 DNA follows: TGTGCCAGTAGTATAGATCTCAGGAACTATGGCTACACCTTC. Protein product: CASSIDLRNYGYTF.

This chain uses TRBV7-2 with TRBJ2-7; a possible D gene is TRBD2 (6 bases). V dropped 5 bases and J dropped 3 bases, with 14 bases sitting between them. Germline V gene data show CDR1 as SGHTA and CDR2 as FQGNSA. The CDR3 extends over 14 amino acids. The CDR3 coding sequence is TGTGCCAGCAGCCTGGGTGGGGGAGGCTACGAGCAGTACTTC. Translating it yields CASSLGGGGYEQYF.

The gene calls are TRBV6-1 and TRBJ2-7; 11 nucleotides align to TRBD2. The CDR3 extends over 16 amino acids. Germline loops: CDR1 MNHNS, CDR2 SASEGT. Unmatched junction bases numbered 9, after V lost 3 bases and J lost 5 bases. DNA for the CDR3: TGTGCCAGCAGTGACTACCGACTAGCGGGGAAGGACGAGCAGTACTTC. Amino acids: CASSDYRLAGKDEQYF.

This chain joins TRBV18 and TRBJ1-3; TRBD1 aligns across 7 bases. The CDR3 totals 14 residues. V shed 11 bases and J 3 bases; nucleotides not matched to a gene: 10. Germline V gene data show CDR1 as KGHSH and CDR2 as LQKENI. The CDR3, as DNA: TGTGCCTCGGAGGCAGGGGGAATTGGAAACACCATATATTTT. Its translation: CASEAGGIGNTIYF.

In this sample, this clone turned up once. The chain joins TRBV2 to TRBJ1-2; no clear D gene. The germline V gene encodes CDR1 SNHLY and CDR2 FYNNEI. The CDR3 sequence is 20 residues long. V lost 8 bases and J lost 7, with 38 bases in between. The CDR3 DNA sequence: TGTGCCAGCGTCTGGGATCCTACCGACGGACTGCTCCCAATTGTAGGTGGCTACACCTTC. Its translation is CASVWDPTDGLLPIVGGYTF.

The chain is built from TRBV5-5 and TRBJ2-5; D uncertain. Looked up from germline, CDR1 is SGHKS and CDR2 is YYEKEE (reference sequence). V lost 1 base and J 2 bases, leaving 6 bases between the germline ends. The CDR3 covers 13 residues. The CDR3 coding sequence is TGTGCCAGCAGCTTGACTCCTCAAGAGACCCAGTACTTC. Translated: CASSLTPQETQYF.

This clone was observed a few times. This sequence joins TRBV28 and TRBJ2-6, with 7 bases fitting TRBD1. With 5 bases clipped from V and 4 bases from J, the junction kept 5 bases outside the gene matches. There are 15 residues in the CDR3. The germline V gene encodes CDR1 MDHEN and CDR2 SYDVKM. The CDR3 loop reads CASSGDRAGANVLTF. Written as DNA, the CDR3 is TGTGCCAGCAGTGGCGACAGGGCCGGGGCCAACGTCCTGACTTTC.

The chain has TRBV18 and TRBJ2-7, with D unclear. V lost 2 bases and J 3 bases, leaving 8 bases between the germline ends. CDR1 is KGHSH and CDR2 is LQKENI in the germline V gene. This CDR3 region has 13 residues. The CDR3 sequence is CASSPFTYYEQYF. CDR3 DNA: TGTGCCAGCTCACCATTCACTTACTACGAGCAGTACTTC.

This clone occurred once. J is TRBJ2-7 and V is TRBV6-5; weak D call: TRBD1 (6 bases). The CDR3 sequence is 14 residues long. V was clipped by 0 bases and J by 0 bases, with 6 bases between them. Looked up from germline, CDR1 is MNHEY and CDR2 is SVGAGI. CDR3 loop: CASSYSGASYEQYF. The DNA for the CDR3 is TGTGCCAGCAGTTACTCGGGGGCCTCCTACGAGCAGTACTTC.

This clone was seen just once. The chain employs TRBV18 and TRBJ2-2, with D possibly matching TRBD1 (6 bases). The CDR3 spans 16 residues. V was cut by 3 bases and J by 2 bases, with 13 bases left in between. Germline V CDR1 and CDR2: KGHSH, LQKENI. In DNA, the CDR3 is TGTGCCAGCTCACCGCGACAGGCCGTTAACACCGGGGAGCTGTTTTTT. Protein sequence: CASSPRQAVNTGELFF.

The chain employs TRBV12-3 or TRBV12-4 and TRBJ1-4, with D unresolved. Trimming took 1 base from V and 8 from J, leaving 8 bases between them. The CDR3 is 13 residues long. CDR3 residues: CASSLGGIEKLFF. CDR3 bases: TGTGCCAGCAGTTTAGGCGGAATCGAAAAACTGTTTTTT.

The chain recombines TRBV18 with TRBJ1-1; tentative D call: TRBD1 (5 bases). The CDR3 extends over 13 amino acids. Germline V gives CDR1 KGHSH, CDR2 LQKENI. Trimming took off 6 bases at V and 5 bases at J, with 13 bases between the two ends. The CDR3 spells CASSLGRDTEAFF. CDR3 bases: TGTGCCAGCTCCCTCGGCAGGGATACTGAAGCTTTCTTT.

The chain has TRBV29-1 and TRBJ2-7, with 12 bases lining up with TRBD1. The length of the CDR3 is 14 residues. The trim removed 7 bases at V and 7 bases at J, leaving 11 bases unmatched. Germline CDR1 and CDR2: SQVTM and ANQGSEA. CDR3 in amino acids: CSGAEGQGAREQYF. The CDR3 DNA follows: TGCAGCGGGGCTGAGGGACAGGGGGCGAGGGAGCAGTACTTC.

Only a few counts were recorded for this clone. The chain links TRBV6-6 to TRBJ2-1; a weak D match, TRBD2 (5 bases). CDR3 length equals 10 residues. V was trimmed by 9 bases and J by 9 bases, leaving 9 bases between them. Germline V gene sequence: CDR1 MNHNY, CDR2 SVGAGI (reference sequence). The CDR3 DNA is TGTGCCAGTGGACTCCTTGAGCAGTTCTTC. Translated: CASGLLEQFF.

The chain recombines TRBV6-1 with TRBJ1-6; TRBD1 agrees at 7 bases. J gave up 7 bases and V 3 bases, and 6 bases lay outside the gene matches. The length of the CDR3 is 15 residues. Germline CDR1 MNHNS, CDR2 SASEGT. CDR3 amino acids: CASSDRGSSNSPLHF. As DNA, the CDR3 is TGTGCCAGCAGTGACAGGGGGTCCTCCAATTCACCCCTCCACTTT.

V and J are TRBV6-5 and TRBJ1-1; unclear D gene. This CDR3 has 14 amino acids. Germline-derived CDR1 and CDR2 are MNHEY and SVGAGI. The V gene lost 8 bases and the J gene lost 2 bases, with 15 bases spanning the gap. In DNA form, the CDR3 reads TGTGCCAGCCGAGGACTAAGACTAAACACTGAAGCTTTCTTT. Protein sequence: CASRGLRLNTEAFF.